Sequencing of this T cell receptor (beta chain) was carried out in a study of CD4+ T cells in melanoma. General study points: In melanoma, neoantigen-specific CD4+ T cells reportedly differed in differentiation state. CD8+ T cell, macrophage and B cell function reportedly correlated with neoantigen-specific CD4+ T cells.

Profiled with immunoSEQ multiplex PCR; TCRdb holds only in-frame clones, not every one. The data contain some 9,600 clones, about 70% of them singletons. Notes on this clone: Its target is unknown.

This clonotype was obtained from a human donor with melanoma. The sample was cells from a culture (not recorded whether cultured in vitro).

The CDR3 reads CASSLPTGDRYEQYF. In nucleotides, the CDR3 is TGTGCCAGCAGCTTGCCGACAGGGGATAGGTACGAGCAGTACTTC. This rearrangement joins TRBV5-8 to TRBJ2-7; TRBD1 matches at 8 bases. The V gene's germline CDR1 is SGHTS and CDR2 YDEGEE. The CDR3 contains 15 residues. Trimming took 1 base from V and 4 from J; bases not matched to a gene: 7.